This T cell receptor (beta chain) derives from a study of T cell responses to AZD1222 COVID-19 vaccine. This clone was found once. Clones were read by immunoSEQ multiplex PCR, and TCRdb kept only the in-frame ones, dropping some. The sample yields more than 95,000 clones, around nine tenths seen once. The material sequenced was peripheral blood, taken on day 0 of AZD1222 vaccination. This clonotype was sampled from an adult in good health.

DNA of the CDR3: TGTGCCAGCAGCACGGGCCAGGGCGGGGAGCAGTTCTTC. It is translated as CASSTGQGGEQFF. This rearrangement joins TRBV6-4 to TRBJ2-1, with D tentatively TRBD1 or TRBD2 (5 bases each). The V end lost 6 bases, the J end lost 10 bases, and 16 bases lay between the germline ends. Germline V gene data show CDR1 as MRHNA and CDR2 as SNTAGT. The CDR3 extends over 13 amino acids.